Presented here are 25 T cell receptor beta chains from one specimen sequenced in a study of blood T cell repertoires in COVID-19. Sequencing used immunoSEQ multiplex PCR; TCRdb keeps in-frame clones, though not all of them. The sample carries around 71,000 clones, about 76% recorded once. Sequencing was performed on peripheral blood. These receptors were taken from a woman aged 80 or over with active or convalescent COVID-19.

The rearrangement joins TRBV5-1 to TRBJ2-1, with 8 bases aligning to TRBD2. Per the germline V gene, CDR1 is SGHRS and CDR2 is YFSETQ. This CDR3 contains 18 residues. The trim removed 3 bases at V and 7 bases at J, leaving 18 bases unmatched. CDR3 residues: CASSSRPLNRGGRNEQFF. Here the CDR3 DNA reads TGCGCCAGCAGCTCACGACCCCTTAACCGCGGGGGGAGGAATGAGCAGTTCTTC.

This clone was counted between two and nine times. CDR3 in amino acids: CASSQDTQNYGYTF. The CDR3 DNA sequence: TGCGCCAGCAGCCAAGATACACAGAACTATGGCTACACCTTC. The chain joins TRBV4-1 to TRBJ1-2; D remains ambiguous. This CDR3 comprises 14 residues. V was trimmed by 0 bases and J by 2 bases, leaving 7 bases between them. Germline V gene lookup returns CDR1 MGHRA and CDR2 YSYEKL.

The CDR3 DNA reads TGCGCCAGCAGCCGGAGCGGTTCACTTTACAATGAGCAGTTCTTC. This sequence encodes CASSRSGSLYNEQFF. The gene calls are TRBV5-1 and TRBJ2-1; D perhaps matches TRBD2 (5 bases). The length of the CDR3 is 15 residues. Germline CDR1 SGHRS, CDR2 YFSETQ. Trimming shortened V by 4 bases and J by 4 bases, and 15 bases separated the two germline ends.

This chain links TRBV4-3 with TRBJ1-6; 8 positions agree with TRBD1. The CDR3 length is 16 residues. The germline gives CDR1 LGHNA, CDR2 YSLEER. The J segment lost 9 bases and the V segment lost 0 bases, leaving 7 bases of the junction unmatched. The DNA of the CDR3 is TGCGCCAGCAGCCAAGATTTCGGGACAGGAGGTTCACCCCTCCACTTT. Its translation is CASSQDFGTGGSPLHF.

DNA of the CDR3: TGTGCCAGCAGCTTTTCCGGGGGTGGGGAGACCCAGTACTTC. It translates to CASSFSGGGETQYF. The V and J genes are TRBV7-9 and TRBJ2-5, with a possible D match to TRBD2 (6 bases). Trimming cost V 3 bases and J 5 bases, with 13 bases left between them. Germline V gene data show CDR1 as SEHNR and CDR2 as FQNEAQ (reference sequence). This CDR3 has 14 amino acids.

The V gene is TRBV11-2, the J gene TRBJ1-6, with 10 bases matching TRBD1. V trimming: 1 base; J trimming: 9 bases; junction bases outside the gene matches: 6. The CDR3 totals 16 residues. The germline V gene has CDR1 SGHAT and CDR2 FQNNGV. The CDR3: CASSLGVGTGASPLHF. Here the CDR3 DNA reads TGTGCCAGCAGCTTAGGTGTCGGGACAGGGGCTTCACCCCTCCACTTT.

This clone is classed as medium-sized. The rearrangement links TRBV27 to TRBJ1-6; D possibly corresponds to TRBD1 (6 bases). The CDR3 is 14 amino acids. Trimming took off 3 bases at V and 8 bases at J, with 11 bases between the two ends. Per germline, CDR1 MNHEY and CDR2 SMNVEV (reference sequence). The CDR3 loop reads CASSFTGTYSPLHF. The CDR3 bases are TGTGCCAGCAGTTTTACAGGGACCTATTCACCCCTCCACTTT.

In this sample, this clone turned up a few times. The gene calls are TRBV30 and TRBJ1-1, with TRBD1 as a possible D gene (6 bases). From germline, CDR1 is GTSNPN and CDR2 SVGIG (reference sequence). The ends were cut back, 0 bases at V and 5 bases at J, with 22 bases in the middle. This CDR3 contains 17 residues. The CDR3 reads CAWSVLTGKVSRTEAFF. CDR3 nucleotides: TGTGCCTGGAGTGTACTAACAGGGAAGGTGTCTAGGACTGAAGCTTTCTTT.

CDR3 protein: CASRGDRVGTGELFF. The CDR3 DNA reads as TGTGCCAGTAGGGGGGACAGGGTTGGCACCGGGGAGCTGTTTTTT. The V and J genes are TRBV19 and TRBJ2-2; 9 bases match TRBD1. Trimming cost V 6 bases and J 4 bases; bases outside gene matches: 6. The CDR3 loop spans 15 amino acids. Germline V lookup: CDR1 LNHDA, CDR2 SQIVND (reference sequence).

The chain couples TRBV24-1 to TRBJ1-4, with 8 nucleotides matching TRBD1. This CDR3 contains 16 residues. The germline V gene encodes CDR1 KGHDR and CDR2 SFDVKD. The J segment lost 6 bases and the V segment lost 3 bases, leaving 8 bases of the junction unmatched. CDR3 residues: CATSDEDRAPDEKLFF. The CDR3 DNA is TGTGCCACCAGTGATGAGGACAGGGCCCCGGATGAAAAACTGTTTTTT.

V usage is TRBV2 and J usage is TRBJ1-2; a possible D gene is TRBD1 (6 bases). The germline gives CDR1 SNHLY, CDR2 FYNNEI. Trimming shortened V by 7 bases and J by 0 bases, and 12 bases separated the two germline ends. This CDR3 spans 14 amino acids. CDR3 in amino acids: CASTGRGANYGYTF. For the CDR3, the DNA is TGTGCCAGCACGGGGAGGGGGGCTAACTATGGCTACACCTTC.

The chain recombines TRBV7-9 with TRBJ2-2; D is undetermined. The CDR3 consists of 11 residues. Germline CDR1 SEHNR, CDR2 FQNEAQ (reference sequence). V was pared by 10 bases and J by 5 bases, with 8 bases between. The CDR3 region is CATERTGELFF. CDR3 sequence (DNA): TGTGCCACTGAGCGAACCGGGGAGCTGTTTTTT.

The gene calls are TRBV7-8 and TRBJ1-1; D call uncertain. The ends were cut back, 5 bases at V and 4 bases at J, with 14 bases in the middle. The length of the CDR3 is 14 residues. Germline CDR1 and CDR2: SGHVS and FQNEAQ. The CDR3 is CASSRARDFTEAFF. As DNA, the CDR3 is TGTGCCAGCAGCCGAGCACGGGATTTCACTGAAGCTTTCTTT. Variable domain in full (rest from reference TRBV7-8 and TRBJ1-1): GAGVSQSPRYKVAKRGQDVALRCDPISGHVSLFWYQQALGQGPEFLTYFQNEAQLDKSGLPSDRFFAERPEGSVSTLKIQRTQQEDSAVYLCASSRARDFTEAFFGQGTRLTVV.

The chain combines TRBV30 with TRBJ2-7; 9 positions agree with TRBD1. CDR1 GTSNPN and CDR2 SVGIG come from the germline V gene (reference sequence). The CDR3 runs to 12 residues. The junction had 1 base not matched to a gene; V was cut back by 2 bases and J by 5 bases. This CDR3 is CAWSRTGDEQYF. The CDR3 nucleotides read TGTGCCTGGAGTAGGACAGGGGACGAGCAGTACTTC.

The table lists this clone with a few counts. V and J are TRBV7-3 and TRBJ1-1, with D uncertain. Germline CDR1 is SGHTA and CDR2 is FQGTGA. V lost 5 bases to trimming and J lost 1 base, with 8 bases between them. CDR3 length: 13 residues. The CDR3 DNA reads TGTGCCAGCAGCACCACACAGAACACTGAAGCTTTCTTT. It encodes CASSTTQNTEAFF.

This clone appeared a single time. The chain uses TRBV10-1 and TRBJ2-3; the D gene is possibly TRBD2 (6 bases). V was clipped by 3 bases and J by 5 bases, with 12 bases between them. Germline CDR1 reads WNHNN; CDR2 reads SYGVQD (reference sequence). The CDR3 sequence is 14 residues long. The CDR3: CASSDGTSLDTQYF. The DNA of the CDR3 is TGCGCCAGCAGTGATGGAACTAGCTTAGATACGCAGTATTTT.

The chain links TRBV27 to TRBJ1-1; D is possibly TRBD1 (6 bases). Trimming removed 4 bases from V and 0 bases from J, with 15 bases in between. The germline V gene has CDR1 MNHEY and CDR2 SMNVEV (reference sequence). CDR3 length: 16 amino acids. The CDR3 protein is CASSYLSTGMNTEAFF. DNA of the CDR3: TGTGCCAGCAGTTATCTATCGACAGGCATGAACACTGAAGCTTTCTTT.

This clone was observed a few times. This sequence joins TRBV28 and TRBJ1-4; the D is unclear. Germline CDR1 reads MDHEN; CDR2 reads SYDVKM. Trimming took 4 bases from V and 7 from J, leaving 7 bases between them. The CDR3 is made up of 12 amino acids. The CDR3 loop reads CASSSSSEKLFF. CDR3 nucleotides: TGTGCCAGCAGTTCCTCCAGTGAAAAACTGTTTTTT.

The genes are TRBV7-9 and TRBJ1-1; maybe TRBD1 (5 bases). From germline, CDR1 is SEHNR and CDR2 FQNEAQ (reference sequence). Deletions cut 5 bases from V and 8 bases from J, with 18 bases between. This CDR3 contains 14 residues. CDR3 bases: TGTGCCAGCAGCCGGGGGTTACCGGATAGGGAAGCTTTCTTT. Residues: CASSRGLPDREAFF.

The V gene is TRBV4-1, the J gene TRBJ2-1; D ambiguous. Germline loops: CDR1 MGHRA, CDR2 YSYEKL. This CDR3 contains 17 residues. Trimming took 3 bases from V and 2 from J, leaving 17 bases between them. The CDR3 spells CASSQVFEVATYNEQFF. CDR3 nucleotide sequence: TGCGCCAGCAGCCAGGTCTTCGAGGTCGCAACCTACAATGAGCAGTTCTTC.

The chain has TRBV25-1 and TRBJ1-6; a possible D gene is TRBD1 (5 bases). The CDR3 covers 15 residues. The germline V gene encodes CDR1 MGHDK and CDR2 SYGVNS. Trimming left V 1 base short and J 6 bases short, with 10 bases between. The CDR3 loop reads CASSESAGINSPLHF. The CDR3, as DNA: TGTGCCAGCAGTGAATCCGCAGGGATTAATTCACCCCTCCACTTT.

The rearrangement joins TRBV7-2 to TRBJ2-5; TRBD1 aligns across 7 bases. The ends lost 4 bases at V and 5 bases at J; junction bases unmatched: 7. Germline assignment: CDR1 SGHTA and CDR2 FQGNSA. The CDR3 is made up of 14 amino acids. CDR3 DNA: TGTGCCAGCAGCTCGGACAGGCGCTCGGAGACCCAGTACTTC. Amino acid sequence: CASSSDRRSETQYF.

In its sample, this clone was seen many times. The chain employs TRBV27 and TRBJ1-6, with D possibly being TRBD1 (6 bases). The length of the CDR3 is 16 residues. Trimming removed 4 bases at V and 8 bases at J, with 18 bases between. Germline CDR1 reads MNHEY; CDR2 reads SMNVEV (reference sequence). The CDR3 sequence is CASSSPVGGYYSPLHF. The CDR3 bases are TGTGCCAGCAGTTCACCCGTTGGGGGCTACTATTCACCCCTCCACTTT.

The chain recombines TRBV7-2 with TRBJ2-3; D remains ambiguous. The germline V and J ends were trimmed by 6 bases and 5 bases, with 6 bases remaining between them. Looked up from germline, CDR1 is SGHTA and CDR2 is FQGNSA. CDR3 length: 11 residues. CDR3 region: CASSPLDTQYF. The CDR3 DNA reads TGTGCCAGCAGTCCTTTAGATACGCAGTATTTT.

The rearrangement joins TRBV11-2 to TRBJ1-5; tentative D call: TRBD1 (5 bases). The length of the CDR3 is 15 residues. V was cut by 4 bases and J by 0 bases, with 10 bases left in between. CDR1 and CDR2 from the germline V gene are SGHAT and FQNNGV. The CDR3 nucleotides are TGTGCCAGCAGCTCGGGGGACTATAGCAATCAGCCCCAGCATTTT. This sequence encodes CASSSGDYSNQPQHF.